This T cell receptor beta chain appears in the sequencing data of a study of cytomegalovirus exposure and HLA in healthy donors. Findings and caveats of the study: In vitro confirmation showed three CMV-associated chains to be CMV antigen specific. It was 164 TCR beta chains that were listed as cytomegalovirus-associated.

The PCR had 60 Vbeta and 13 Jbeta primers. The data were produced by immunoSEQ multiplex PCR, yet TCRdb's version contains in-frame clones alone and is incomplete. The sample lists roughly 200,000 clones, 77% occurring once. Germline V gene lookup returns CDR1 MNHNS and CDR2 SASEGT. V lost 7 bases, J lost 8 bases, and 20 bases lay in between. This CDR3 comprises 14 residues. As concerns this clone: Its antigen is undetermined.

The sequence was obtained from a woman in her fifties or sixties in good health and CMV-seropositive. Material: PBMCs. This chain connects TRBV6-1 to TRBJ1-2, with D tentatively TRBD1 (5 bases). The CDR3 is CASIEGRGGWGYTF. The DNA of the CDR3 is TGTGCCAGCATTGAGGGGAGGGGAGGTTGGGGCTACACCTTC.